The sample holds one count of the clone carrying this TCR beta chain. The sample comes from a study of CD8 T cells in Susac syndrome. Germline CDR1 and CDR2: LGHNA and YNFKEQ. J lost 0 bases, V lost 4 bases, and 6 bases had no gene match. CDR3 length: 19 amino acids. RNA was extracted with the RNeasy kit, and a quantity of about 0.45 to 1 ug was reverse transcribed using random hexamers. One entry per CDR3 protein, called by TCRdb with MiXCR from the immunoSEQ multiplex PCR reads. This table has over 150,000 distinct CDR3 sequences, approximately 95% appearing once. This TCR was sampled from a human donor with Susac syndrome. This chain uses TRBV4-2 with TRBJ2-6, with 13 bases fitting TRBD2. The sequencing input was CD4+ T cells from PBMCs. CDR3 sequence reads: CASSPGLAGFHSGANVLTF. The CDR3 DNA follows: TGTGCCAGCAGCCCGGGACTAGCGGGATTCCACTCTGGGGCCAACGTCCTGACTTTC.